What follows are 16 T cell receptor beta chains derived from one specimen sequenced in a study of T cells in Graves' hyperthyroidism and ophthalmopathy. Researchers amplified the TCR beta CDR3 regions from RNA transcripts. A set of HTBI primers served as the primers for a first-round RT-PCR of the TCR CDR3. MiXCR, applied by TCRdb to the multiplex PCR reads, yields one record per CDR3 protein. The table shows hundreds of thousands of distinct CDR3 sequences, with 14% to 15% occurring only once. The specimen sequenced was blood. The origin of the receptors is a man younger than 30 with Graves' ophthalmopathy.

This clonotype showed up many times. The CDR3 DNA sequence: TGTGCCAGCAGCTTAGATGGGACAGGGAAAAAACTGTTTTTT. Residues: CASSLDGTGKKLFF. The V call is TRBV7-9, the J call TRBJ1-4; TRBD1 agrees at 9 bases. Germline lookup yields CDR1 SEHNR and CDR2 FQNEAQ (reference sequence). Trimming took 1 base from V and 9 from J; bases not matched to a gene: 3. The CDR3 has 14 residues.

This clonotype was counted many times. The chain uses TRBV7-3 and TRBJ2-3; D perhaps matches TRBD1 (6 bases). The CDR3 totals 14 residues. Trimming cost V 3 bases and J 3 bases, with 10 bases left between them. CDR1 SGHTA and CDR2 FQGTGA come from the germline V gene. CDR3 protein: CASSLTGVTDTQYF. The CDR3 DNA follows: TGTGCCAGCAGCTTGACAGGAGTGACAGATACGCAGTATTTT.

This clonotype was observed many times. This rearrangement joins TRBV29-1 to TRBJ1-2; TRBD1 matches at 10 bases. The CDR3 spans 14 residues. Germline V gene lookup returns CDR1 SQVTM and CDR2 ANQGSEA. V shed 6 bases, J shed 5 bases, and the junction held 9 bases outside the gene matches. CDR3 nucleotide sequence: TGCAGCGTCCTCGCCGGGACAGGGGAATATGGCTACACCTTC. Translation gives CSVLAGTGEYGYTF.

Ten or more counts support this clonotype. The chain combines TRBV30 with TRBJ1-5, with 7 nucleotides matching TRBD1. J gave up 6 bases and V 1 base, and 12 bases lay outside the gene matches. There are 16 residues in the CDR3. Germline V gene data show CDR1 as GTSNPN and CDR2 as SVGIG (reference sequence). CDR3 amino acids: CAWSEGSTGSSQPQHF. DNA for the CDR3: TGTGCCTGGAGTGAAGGGTCGACAGGGAGTTCTCAGCCCCAGCATTTT.

This clonotype was seen repeatedly, ten times or more. J is TRBJ2-7 and V is TRBV6-2 or TRBV6-3; TRBD1 matches 7 bases. V was clipped by 2 bases and J by 2 bases; unmatched bases: 3. The CDR3 extends over 14 amino acids. CDR1 MNHEY and CDR2 SVGEGT come from the germline V gene. CDR3 region: CASSYRGQTYEQYF. The CDR3 bases are TGTGCCAGCAGTTACCGGGGACAGACCTACGAGCAGTACTTC.

CDR3 residues: CASSQVDVGWSPLHF. The CDR3 bases are TGTGCCAGCAGCCAAGTGGACGTTGGGTGGTCACCCCTCCACTTT. The rearrangement uses TRBV14 and TRBJ1-6; no reliable D call. Germline V gives CDR1 SGHDN, CDR2 FVKESK. This CDR3 region has 15 residues. Deletions cut 1 base from V and 10 bases from J, with 14 bases between.

This clonotype came up many times. The CDR3 DNA sequence: TGTGCCAGCAGAACCGGGACTCACTACTACGAGCAGTACTTC. It specifies CASRTGTHYYEQYF. V and J are TRBV28 and TRBJ2-7; tentatively, D is TRBD2 (6 bases). This CDR3 has 14 amino acids. Germline CDR1 reads MDHEN; CDR2 reads SYDVKM. V lost 6 bases and J lost 3, with 15 bases in between.

This clonotype was counted at least ten times. The chain combines TRBV3-1 with TRBJ2-1; D ambiguous. Trimming cost V 0 bases and J 5 bases, with 5 bases left between them. The CDR3 has 13 residues. Germline assignment: CDR1 LGHDT and CDR2 YNNKEL (reference sequence). CDR3 bases: TGTGCCAGCAGCCAAGATCTTAACAATGAGCAGTTCTTC. Its translation: CASSQDLNNEQFF.

The chain couples TRBV7-2 to TRBJ2-3; the D call may be TRBD1 or TRBD2 (5 bases each). The CDR3 covers 16 residues. Looked up from germline, CDR1 is SGHTA and CDR2 is FQGNSA. The V gene lost 5 bases and the J gene lost 0 bases, with 15 bases spanning the gap. The CDR3 here is CASSPVGVFSTDTQYF. CDR3 bases: TGTGCCAGCAGCCCCGTGGGGGTATTTAGCACAGATACGCAGTATTTT.

This clonotype was seen many times. The CDR3 region is CASSPTAIGYGYTF. The CDR3 nucleotides read TGTGCCAGCAGCCCAACCGCAATCGGTTATGGCTACACCTTC. The chain combines TRBV12-3 or TRBV12-4 with TRBJ1-2; unclear D gene. This CDR3 is 14 amino acids long. The germline V and J ends were trimmed by 6 bases and 5 bases, with 16 bases remaining between them.

This chain joins TRBV7-9 and TRBJ2-1, with 15 positions matching TRBD2. After removal of 6 bases from V and 7 bases from J, the junction contained 7 bases not matched to a gene. This CDR3 is 16 amino acids long. Germline-derived CDR1 and CDR2 are SEHNR and FQNEAQ (reference sequence). As DNA, the CDR3 is TGTGCCAGCAGACACGGACTAGCGGGAGGGCCAAATGAGCAGTTCTTC. Translating it yields CASRHGLAGGPNEQFF.

This clonotype has at least ten counts. This sequence joins TRBV10-3 and TRBJ1-1; D is perhaps TRBD1 (5 bases). The CDR3 runs 16 residues. V lost 6 bases to trimming and J lost 1 base, with 18 bases between them. The germline gives CDR1 ENHRY, CDR2 SYGVKD. CDR3 sequence reads: CAIRGMTETKNTEAFF. CDR3 nucleotide sequence: TGTGCCATCAGGGGAATGACAGAAACAAAGAACACTGAAGCTTTCTTT.

This clonotype occurred many times. The chain couples TRBV11-3 to TRBJ2-1; D is perhaps TRBD2 (7 bases). The V gene's germline CDR1 is SGHNT and CDR2 YENEEA. Trimming took 0 bases from V and 4 from J, leaving 16 bases between them. This CDR3 contains 17 residues. In DNA form, the CDR3 reads TGTGCCAGCAGCTTAGATCTTACAGGGAGGGGGTACAATGAGCAGTTCTTC. It encodes CASSLDLTGRGYNEQFF. The full variable domain, completed using reference TRBV11-3 and TRBJ2-1, is EAGVVQSPRYKIIEKKQPVAFWCNPISGHNTLYWYLQNLGQGPELLIRYENEEAVDDSQLPKDRFSAERLKGVDSTLKIQPAELGDSAVYLCASSLDLTGRGYNEQFFGPGTRLTVL.

This clonotype was seen many times. This rearrangement joins TRBV2 to TRBJ2-1; TRBD2 aligns across 11 bases. Per germline, CDR1 SNHLY and CDR2 FYNNEI. The junction had 9 bases not matched to a gene; V was cut back by 2 bases and J by 3 bases. The CDR3 is 18 residues long. The CDR3 DNA sequence: TGTGCCAGCAGTGAATATAGGGCACTAGCGGGAGTCTACAATGAGCAGTTCTTC. Its translation is CASSEYRALAGVYNEQFF.

This clonotype was seen only a few times. With a much larger clone just one base away, this may be a read error. The chain joins TRBV20-1 to TRBJ2-3; D may be TRBD2 (6 bases). V was cut by 6 bases and J by 5 bases, with 18 bases left in between. The CDR3 is 14 residues long. Germline V gene lookup returns CDR1 DFQATT and CDR2 SNEGSKA (reference sequence). CDR3 residues: CSASDQRAVDTQYF. CDR3 in DNA: TGCAGTGCCTCGGACCAGCGGGCGGTAGATACGCAGTATTTT.

This clonotype appeared a few times. The chain carries TRBV4-1 and TRBJ2-7; 7 bases match TRBD1. Germline CDR1 and CDR2: MGHRA and YSYEKL. This CDR3 is 15 amino acids long. The ends lost 2 bases at V and 3 bases at J; junction bases unmatched: 7. The CDR3 coding sequence is TGCGCCAGCAGCCAAAAATCGGGACAGAACTACGAGCAGTACTTC. As protein: CASSQKSGQNYEQYF.